This record covers a single T cell receptor (beta chain). The CDR3 covers 13 residues. Between the trimmed V and J ends, which lost 4 bases and 2 bases, there was a span of 9 bases. CDR1 and CDR2 (germline): LGHDT, YNNKEL (reference sequence). This table comes from immunoSEQ multiplex PCR, and its TCRdb copy is limited to in-frame clones, with some not included. The sample records approximately 220,000 clones, around 86% being singletons. The sample comes from a study of blood T cell repertoires in COVID-19. Study-level information: PBMCs, B-cell-depleted T cells, or T cells were the source of the cDNA or gDNA that made up the material.

Clinical history as reported by participants underpinned cohort assignment. This chain links TRBV3-1 (or the pseudogene TRBV3-2) with TRBJ2-7; no clear D gene. The source is a woman between 40 and 50 years old with acute COVID-19. Specimen: PBMCs or T cells enriched from blood (not recorded which). The CDR3 DNA reads TGTGCCAGCAGCCGAGTATACGCCTACGAGCAGTACTTC. This sequence encodes CASSRVYAYEQYF.